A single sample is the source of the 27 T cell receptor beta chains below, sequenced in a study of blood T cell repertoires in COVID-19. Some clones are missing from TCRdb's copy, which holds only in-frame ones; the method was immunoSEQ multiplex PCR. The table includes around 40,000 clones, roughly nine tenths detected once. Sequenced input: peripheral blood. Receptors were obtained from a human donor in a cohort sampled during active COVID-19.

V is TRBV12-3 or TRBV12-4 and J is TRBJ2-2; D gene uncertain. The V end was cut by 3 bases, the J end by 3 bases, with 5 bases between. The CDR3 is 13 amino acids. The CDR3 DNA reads TGTGCCAGCAGTTTTGGCTACACCGGGGAGCTGTTTTTT. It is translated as CASSFGYTGELFF.

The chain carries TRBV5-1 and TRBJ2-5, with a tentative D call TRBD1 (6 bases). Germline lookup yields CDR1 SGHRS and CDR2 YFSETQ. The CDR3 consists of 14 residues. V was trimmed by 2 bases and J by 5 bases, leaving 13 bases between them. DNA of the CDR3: TGCGCCAGCAGCTTTTCAACAGGGAAGGAGACCCAGTACTTC. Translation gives CASSFSTGKETQYF.

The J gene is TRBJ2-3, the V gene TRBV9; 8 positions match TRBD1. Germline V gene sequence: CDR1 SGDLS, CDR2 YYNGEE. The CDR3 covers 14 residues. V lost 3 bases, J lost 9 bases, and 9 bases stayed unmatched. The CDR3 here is CASSEGQGRVTQYF. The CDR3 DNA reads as TGTGCCAGCAGCGAAGGACAGGGTAGGGTAACGCAGTATTTT.

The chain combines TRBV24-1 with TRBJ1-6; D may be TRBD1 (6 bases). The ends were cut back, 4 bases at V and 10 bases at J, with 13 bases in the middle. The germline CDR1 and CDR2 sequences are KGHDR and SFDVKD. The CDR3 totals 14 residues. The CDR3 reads CATSESRGGSPLHF. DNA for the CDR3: TGTGCCACCAGTGAGTCCAGGGGAGGGTCACCCCTCCACTTT.

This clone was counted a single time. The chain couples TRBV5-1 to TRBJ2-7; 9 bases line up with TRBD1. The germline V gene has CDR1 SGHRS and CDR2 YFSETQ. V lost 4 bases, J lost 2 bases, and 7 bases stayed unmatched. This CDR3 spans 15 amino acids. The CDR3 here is CASSRGQGLTYEQYF. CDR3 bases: TGCGCCAGCAGCAGGGGACAGGGCTTAACCTACGAGCAGTACTTC.

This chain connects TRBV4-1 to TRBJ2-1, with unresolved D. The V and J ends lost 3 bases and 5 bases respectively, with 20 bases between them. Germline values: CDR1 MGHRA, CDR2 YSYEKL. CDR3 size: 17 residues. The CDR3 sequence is CASSQARSPTINNEQFF. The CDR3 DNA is TGCGCCAGCAGCCAGGCCCGGTCGCCAACTATAAACAATGAGCAGTTCTTC.

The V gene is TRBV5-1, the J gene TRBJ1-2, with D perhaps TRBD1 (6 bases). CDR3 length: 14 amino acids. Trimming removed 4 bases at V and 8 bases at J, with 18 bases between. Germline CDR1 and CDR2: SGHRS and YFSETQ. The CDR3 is CASSVTGTQGGYTF. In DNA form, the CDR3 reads TGCGCCAGCAGCGTGACAGGAACCCAGGGGGGCTACACCTTC.

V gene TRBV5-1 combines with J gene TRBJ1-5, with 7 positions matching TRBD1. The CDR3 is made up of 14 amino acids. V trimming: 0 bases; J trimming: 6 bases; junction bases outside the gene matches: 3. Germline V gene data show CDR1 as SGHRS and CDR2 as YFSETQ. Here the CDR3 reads CASSLGQGGQPQHF. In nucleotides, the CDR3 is TGCGCCAGCAGCTTGGGACAGGGAGGTCAGCCCCAGCATTTT.

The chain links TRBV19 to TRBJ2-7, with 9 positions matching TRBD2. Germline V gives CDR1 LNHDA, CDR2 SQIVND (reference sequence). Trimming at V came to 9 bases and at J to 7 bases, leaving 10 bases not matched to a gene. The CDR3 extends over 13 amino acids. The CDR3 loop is CARWGVAGEEQYF. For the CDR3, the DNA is TGTGCCAGATGGGGAGTAGCGGGAGAAGAGCAGTACTTC.

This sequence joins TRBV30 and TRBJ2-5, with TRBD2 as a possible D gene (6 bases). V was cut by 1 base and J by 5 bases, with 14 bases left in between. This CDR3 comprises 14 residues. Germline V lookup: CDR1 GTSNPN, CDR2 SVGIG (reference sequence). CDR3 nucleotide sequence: TGTGCCTGGAGTGGCCTCGGGGGTAGGGAGACCCAGTACTTC. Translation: CAWSGLGGRETQYF. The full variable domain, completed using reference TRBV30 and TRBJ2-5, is SQTIHQWPATLVQPVGSPLSLECTVEGTSNPNLYWYRQAAGRGLQLLFYSVGIGQISSEVPQNLSASRPQDRQFILSSKKLLLSDSGFYLCAWSGLGGRETQYFGPGTRLLVL.

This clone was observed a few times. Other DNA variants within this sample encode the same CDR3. DNA of the CDR3: TGTGCCAGCAGCTTGGAGCGGGGGGCATACAATGAGCAGTTCTTC. Translation: CASSLERGAYNEQFF. This chain joins TRBV5-4 and TRBJ2-1; 9 positions agree with TRBD2. The germline V gene encodes CDR1 SGHNT and CDR2 YYREEE (reference sequence). This CDR3 has 15 residues. With V trimmed by 0 bases and J by 4 bases, 2 bases remained unmatched.

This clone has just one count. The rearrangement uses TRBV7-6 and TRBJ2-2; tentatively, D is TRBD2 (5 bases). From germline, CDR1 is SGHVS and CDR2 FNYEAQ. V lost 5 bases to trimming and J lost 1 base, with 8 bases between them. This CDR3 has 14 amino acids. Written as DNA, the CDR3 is TGTGCCAGCAGCCTAAGCGGGAACACCGGGGAGCTGTTTTTT. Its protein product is CASSLSGNTGELFF. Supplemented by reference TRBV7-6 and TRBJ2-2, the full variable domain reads GAGVSQSPRYKVTKRGQDVALRCDPISGHVSLYWYRQALGQGPEFLTYFNYEAQQDKSGLPNDRFSAERPEGSISTLTIQRTEQRDSAMYRCASSLSGNTGELFFGEGSRLTVL.

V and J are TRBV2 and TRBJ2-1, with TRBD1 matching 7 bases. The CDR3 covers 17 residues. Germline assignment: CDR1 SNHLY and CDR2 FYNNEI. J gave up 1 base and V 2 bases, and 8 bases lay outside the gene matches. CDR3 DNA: TGTGCCAGCAGTGAATGGGGAAAGACAGGGTCCTACAATGAGCAGTTCTTC. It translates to CASSEWGKTGSYNEQFF.

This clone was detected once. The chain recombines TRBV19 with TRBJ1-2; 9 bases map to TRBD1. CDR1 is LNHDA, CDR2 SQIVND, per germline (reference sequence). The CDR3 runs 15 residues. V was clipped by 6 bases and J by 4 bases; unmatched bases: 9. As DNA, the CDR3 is TGTGCCAGTAGGGGACAGGGAAGTGGCTCCTATGGCTACACCTTC. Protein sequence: CASRGQGSGSYGYTF.

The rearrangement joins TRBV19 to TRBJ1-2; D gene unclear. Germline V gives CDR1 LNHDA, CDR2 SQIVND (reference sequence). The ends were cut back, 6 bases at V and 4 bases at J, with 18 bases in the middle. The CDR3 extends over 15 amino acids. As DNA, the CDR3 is TGTGCCAGTAGACCTAGGGCAGCGGACTTCTATGGCTACACCTTC. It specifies CASRPRAADFYGYTF.

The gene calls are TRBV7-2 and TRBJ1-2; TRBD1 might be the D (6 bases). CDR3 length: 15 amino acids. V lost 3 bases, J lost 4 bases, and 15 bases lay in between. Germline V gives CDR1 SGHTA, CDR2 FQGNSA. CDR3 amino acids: CASSFEQGEAYGYTF. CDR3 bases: TGTGCCAGCAGCTTCGAACAGGGAGAGGCCTATGGCTACACCTTC.

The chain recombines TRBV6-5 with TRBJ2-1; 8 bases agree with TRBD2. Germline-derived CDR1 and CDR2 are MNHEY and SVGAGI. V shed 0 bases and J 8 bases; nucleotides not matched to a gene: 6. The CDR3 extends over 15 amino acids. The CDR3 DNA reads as TGTGCCAGCAGTTACTCGATACTAGCGGTTTATGAGCAGTTCTTC. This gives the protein CASSYSILAVYEQFF.

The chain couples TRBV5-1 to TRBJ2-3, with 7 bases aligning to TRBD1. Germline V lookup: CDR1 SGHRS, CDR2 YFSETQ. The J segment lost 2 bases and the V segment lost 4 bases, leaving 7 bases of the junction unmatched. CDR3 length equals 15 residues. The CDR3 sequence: CASSPADRATDTQYF. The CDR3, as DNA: TGCGCCAGCAGCCCGGCCGACAGGGCCACAGATACGCAGTATTTT.

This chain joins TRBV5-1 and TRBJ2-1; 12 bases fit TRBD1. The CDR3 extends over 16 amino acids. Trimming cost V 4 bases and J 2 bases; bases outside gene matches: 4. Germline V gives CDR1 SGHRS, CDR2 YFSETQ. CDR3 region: CASSPGTGGPYNEQFF. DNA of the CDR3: TGCGCCAGCAGCCCGGGGACAGGGGGCCCCTACAATGAGCAGTTCTTC.

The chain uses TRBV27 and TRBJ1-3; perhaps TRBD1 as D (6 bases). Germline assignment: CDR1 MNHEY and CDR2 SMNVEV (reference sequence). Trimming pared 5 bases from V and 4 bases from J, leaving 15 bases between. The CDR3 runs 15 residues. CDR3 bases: TGTGCCAGCAGTCCCAATGGGGGCTCAGGAAACACCATATATTTT. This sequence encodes CASSPNGGSGNTIYF.

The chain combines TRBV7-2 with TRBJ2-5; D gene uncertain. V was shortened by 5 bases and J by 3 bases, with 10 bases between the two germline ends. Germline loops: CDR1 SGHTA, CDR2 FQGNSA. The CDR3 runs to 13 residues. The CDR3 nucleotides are TGTGCCAGCAGCCCGAGCTCAAAAGAGACCCAGTACTTC. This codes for CASSPSSKETQYF. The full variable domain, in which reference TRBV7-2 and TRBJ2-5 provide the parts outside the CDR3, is GAGVSQSPSNKVTEKGKDVELRCDPISGHTALYWYRQSLGQGLEFLIYFQGNSAPDKSGLPSDRFSAERTGGSVSTLTIQRTQQEDSAVYLCASSPSSKETQYFGPGTRLLVL.

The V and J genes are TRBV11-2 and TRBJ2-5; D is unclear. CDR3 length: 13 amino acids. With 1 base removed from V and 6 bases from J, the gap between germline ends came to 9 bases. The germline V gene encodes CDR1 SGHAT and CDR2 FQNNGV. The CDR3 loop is CASSLAQLKTQYF. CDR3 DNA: TGTGCCAGCAGCTTAGCTCAGTTAAAGACCCAGTACTTC.

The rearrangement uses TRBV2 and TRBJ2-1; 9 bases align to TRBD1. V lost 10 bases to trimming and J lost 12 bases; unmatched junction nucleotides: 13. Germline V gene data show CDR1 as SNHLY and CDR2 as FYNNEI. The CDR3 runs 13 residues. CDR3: CATARDREVRQFF. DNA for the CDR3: TGTGCCACAGCCCGGGACAGGGAAGTACGGCAGTTCTTC.

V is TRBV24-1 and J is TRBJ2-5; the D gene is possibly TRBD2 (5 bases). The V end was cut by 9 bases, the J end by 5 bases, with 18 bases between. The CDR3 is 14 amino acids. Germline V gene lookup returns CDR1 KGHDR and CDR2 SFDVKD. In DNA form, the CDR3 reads TGTGCCACCGAGCTACTAGAGGTTGGGGAGACCCAGTACTTC. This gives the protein CATELLEVGETQYF.

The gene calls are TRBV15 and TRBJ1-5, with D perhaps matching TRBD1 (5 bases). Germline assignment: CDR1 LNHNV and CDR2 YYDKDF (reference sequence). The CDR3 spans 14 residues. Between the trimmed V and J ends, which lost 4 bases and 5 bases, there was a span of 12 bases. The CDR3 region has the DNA TGTGCCACCAGCAAGCAATGGGGGGATCAGCCCCAGCATTTT. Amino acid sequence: CATSKQWGDQPQHF.

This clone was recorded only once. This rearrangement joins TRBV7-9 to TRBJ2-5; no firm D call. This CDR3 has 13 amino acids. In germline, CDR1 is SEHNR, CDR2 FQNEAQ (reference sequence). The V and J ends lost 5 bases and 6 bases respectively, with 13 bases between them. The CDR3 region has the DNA TGTGCCAGCAGCCCCCACGAGAGGCAGACCCAGTACTTC. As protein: CASSPHERQTQYF.

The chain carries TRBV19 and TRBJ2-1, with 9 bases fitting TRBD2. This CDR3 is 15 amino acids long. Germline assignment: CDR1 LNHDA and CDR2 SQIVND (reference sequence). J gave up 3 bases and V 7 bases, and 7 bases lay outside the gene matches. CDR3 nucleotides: TGTGCCAGTAACCCGAGCGGGAGGTACTACAATGAGCAGTTCTTC. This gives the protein CASNPSGRYYNEQFF.